Sequencing of this T cell receptor (beta chain) was carried out in a study of OX40 agonist ivuxolimab in advanced cancers. The wider study: Patients got intravenous ivuxolimab at 0.01 to 10 mg/kg every 2 weeks.

Study-wide findings and caveats: Blood T cells, both CD4+ and CD8+, expanded clonally by week 6 at 0.1 to 3.0 mg/kg.

The germline CDR1 and CDR2 sequences are MNHNS and SASEGT. V dropped 9 bases and J dropped 0; count of bases not matched to a gene: 5. The CDR3 is made up of 14 amino acids. This table comes from immunoSEQ multiplex PCR, and its TCRdb copy is limited to in-frame clones, with some not included. In the table there are about 54,000 clones, 70% to 90% of which are singletons. A note on this clone: Its antigen is as yet unknown.

The chain has TRBV6-1 and TRBJ1-5; 7 nucleotides agree with TRBD1. The sample in question was CD4+ or CD8+ T cells sorted from blood, obtained in a trial of the OX40 agonist ivuxolimab. This receptor was identified in an adult with an advanced solid tumor such as melanoma, head and neck, liver or kidney cancer. CDR3 nucleotide sequence: TGTGCCAGTGGGACAGCGAATAGCAATCAGCCCCAGCATTTT. This codes for CASGTANSNQPQHF.